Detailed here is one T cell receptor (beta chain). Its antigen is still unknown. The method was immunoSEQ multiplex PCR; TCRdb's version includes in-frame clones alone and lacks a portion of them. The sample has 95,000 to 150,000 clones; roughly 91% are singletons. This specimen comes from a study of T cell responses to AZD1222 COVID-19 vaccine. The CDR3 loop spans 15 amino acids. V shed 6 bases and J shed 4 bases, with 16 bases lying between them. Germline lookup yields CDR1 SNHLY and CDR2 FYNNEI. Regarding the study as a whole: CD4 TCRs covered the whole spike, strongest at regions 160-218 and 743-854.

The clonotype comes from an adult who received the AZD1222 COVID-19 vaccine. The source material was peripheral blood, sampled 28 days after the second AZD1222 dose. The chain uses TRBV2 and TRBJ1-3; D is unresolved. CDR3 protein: CASSAGPLGGNTIYF. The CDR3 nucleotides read TGTGCCAGCAGCGCCGGGCCCCTAGGCGGAAACACCATATATTTT.